This TCR beta chain came from a study of T cells after yellow fever vaccination. This clonotype has only a few counts. Germline loops: CDR1 SGHTA, CDR2 FQGNSA. With 6 bases clipped from V and 4 bases from J, the junction kept 6 bases outside the gene matches. This CDR3 is 14 amino acids long. TCRdb re-derived calls from the 5' RACE reads in MiXCR, one entry per CDR3 protein. The data show nearly 550,000 distinct CDR3 sequences, over 15% seen once. Source: PBMCs, taken 15 days after the yellow fever booster vaccination. This chain joins TRBV7-2 and TRBJ1-1; 9 nucleotides align to TRBD1. This receptor was obtained from a man aged 25 to 40 who received the YFV17D yellow fever vaccine. CDR3 residues: CASRFDRGGTEAFF. The CDR3 nucleotides are TGTGCCAGCAGATTCGACAGGGGGGGCACTGAAGCTTTCTTT.